The 24 T cell receptor beta chains below were found in one sample sequenced in a study of cytomegalovirus exposure and HLA in healthy donors. Primers for the PCR totalled 60 Vbeta and 13 Jbeta. TCRdb keeps only in-frame clones here, not all; method: immunoSEQ multiplex PCR. The sample has about 160,000 clones, approximately 80% seen once. Sequenced sample: PBMCs. These receptors all come from a man between 25 and 39 years old in good health and CMV-seronegative.

V gene TRBV7-9 combines with J gene TRBJ1-1; a possible D gene is TRBD1 (6 bases). V was clipped by 11 bases and J by 1 base, with 11 bases between them. The CDR3 consists of 12 residues. From germline, CDR1 is SEHNR and CDR2 FQNEAQ (reference sequence). Written as DNA, the CDR3 is TGTGCCGGGTGGACAGCGAACACTGAAGCTTTCTTT. Amino acid sequence: CAGWTANTEAFF.

The genes are TRBV10-1 and TRBJ2-1; D is possibly TRBD2 (6 bases). Trimming removed 0 bases at V and 7 bases at J, with 16 bases between. The CDR3 sequence is 16 residues long. The germline gives CDR1 WNHNN, CDR2 SYGVQD (reference sequence). CDR3: CASSESRGPLANEQFF. CDR3 nucleotides: TGCGCCAGCAGTGAGTCGAGGGGACCCCTAGCGAATGAGCAGTTCTTC.

This chain connects TRBV19 to TRBJ1-6; 9 positions match TRBD1. The CDR3 has 16 amino acids. CDR1 and CDR2 from the germline V gene are LNHDA and SQIVND (reference sequence). Trimming cost V 4 bases and J 2 bases; bases outside gene matches: 3. The CDR3 coding sequence is TGTGCCAGTAGTAGGGACAGGGACGCCTATAATTCACCCCTCCACTTT. The encoded protein is CASSRDRDAYNSPLHF.

The J gene is TRBJ2-2, the V gene TRBV30; D gene uncertain. The germline V and J ends were trimmed by 3 bases and 3 bases, with 5 bases remaining between them. Germline V lookup: CDR1 GTSNPN, CDR2 SVGIG (reference sequence). The CDR3 length is 12 residues. This CDR3 reads CAWSRDTGELFF. CDR3 sequence (DNA): TGTGCCTGGAGCCGTGACACCGGGGAGCTGTTTTTT.

The chain uses TRBV9 and TRBJ2-5; 8 bases are shared with TRBD2. Germline V CDR1 and CDR2: SGDLS, YYNGEE. The CDR3 totals 15 residues. Unmatched junction bases numbered 8, after V lost 5 bases and J lost 2 bases. The CDR3 region is CASSPFPGGQETQYF. In nucleotides, the CDR3 is TGTGCCAGCAGTCCCTTCCCGGGAGGGCAAGAGACCCAGTACTTC.

This rearrangement joins TRBV5-4 to TRBJ1-1; maybe TRBD1 (5 bases). CDR1 is SGHNT and CDR2 is YYREEE in the germline V gene (reference sequence). This CDR3 is built from 15 residues. V was clipped by 7 bases and J by 1 base, with 17 bases between them. The CDR3 here is CASPDLRRGNTEAFF. CDR3 bases: TGTGCCAGCCCGGATCTCCGAAGGGGGAACACTGAAGCTTTCTTT.

The genes are TRBV12-5 and TRBJ1-1; 10 bases are a match to TRBD1. Germline CDR1 is LGHNT and CDR2 is FRNRAP. The V segment lost 4 bases and the J segment 1 base; nucleotides outside the gene matches: 12. CDR3 length equals 18 residues. CDR3 sequence: CASGSGNRDRGWNTEAFF. CDR3 bases: TGTGCTAGTGGTTCGGGAAACCGGGACAGGGGATGGAACACTGAAGCTTTCTTT.

The J gene is TRBJ1-2, the V gene TRBV27; D is unresolved. This CDR3 contains 15 residues. Germline assignment: CDR1 MNHEY and CDR2 SMNVEV (reference sequence). The V gene lost 3 bases and the J gene lost 7 bases, with 18 bases spanning the gap. The DNA of the CDR3 is TGTGCCAGCAGTTTCCAAGTAGGGCGGGCAGCTGGCTACACCTTC. It yields the protein CASSFQVGRAAGYTF.

V usage is TRBV28 and J usage is TRBJ1-1, with unresolved D. Deletions cut 7 bases from V and 7 bases from J, with 10 bases between. This CDR3 contains 11 residues. CDR1 is MDHEN, CDR2 SYDVKM, per germline. The CDR3 coding sequence is TGTGCCAGCACATTCGGGTTTGAAGCTTTCTTT. Its protein product is CASTFGFEAFF.

The V gene is TRBV29-1, the J gene TRBJ2-7; 7 nucleotides match TRBD2. The germline CDR1 and CDR2 sequences are SQVTM and ANQGSEA. The J segment lost 0 bases and the V segment lost 4 bases, leaving 9 bases of the junction unmatched. The CDR3 loop spans 15 amino acids. The CDR3 nucleotides are TGCAGCGTTGGAGGGGAGGGACGTAACTCCTACGAGCAGTACTTC. Translation gives CSVGGEGRNSYEQYF.

The chain combines TRBV5-1 with TRBJ1-2; 9 positions agree with TRBD1. Per the germline V gene, CDR1 is SGHRS and CDR2 is YFSETQ. The CDR3 loop spans 13 amino acids. V dropped 4 bases and J dropped 7; count of bases not matched to a gene: 5. CDR3 bases: TGCGCCAGCAGCATAATGACAGGGGGTGGCTACACCTTC. Translated, it gives CASSIMTGGGYTF.

J is TRBJ2-1 and V is TRBV19; the match to TRBD2 covers 8 bases. CDR3 length equals 15 residues. Germline loops: CDR1 LNHDA, CDR2 SQIVND (reference sequence). Trimming cost V 5 bases and J 0 bases; bases outside gene matches: 3. CDR3 amino acids: CASSPSGYSYNEQFF. The DNA of the CDR3 is TGTGCCAGTAGTCCTAGCGGGTACTCCTACAATGAGCAGTTCTTC.

The genes are TRBV7-9 and TRBJ1-1, with D possibly being TRBD1 (5 bases). This CDR3 is 14 amino acids long. Trimming pared 6 bases from V and 2 bases from J, leaving 13 bases between. In germline, CDR1 is SEHNR, CDR2 FQNEAQ (reference sequence). The CDR3 DNA reads TGTGCCAGCAGACCAACGACAGTTAACACTGAAGCTTTCTTT. It codes for CASRPTTVNTEAFF.

The J gene is TRBJ1-1, the V gene TRBV9; 12 nucleotides align to TRBD1. The ends lost 0 bases at V and 3 bases at J; junction bases unmatched: 12. The CDR3 length is 19 residues. CDR1 is SGDLS and CDR2 is YYNGEE in the germline V gene. CDR3 residues: CASSVGLPGTGGRDTEAFF. Written as DNA, the CDR3 is TGTGCCAGCAGCGTAGGTCTTCCCGGGACAGGGGGCAGGGACACTGAAGCTTTCTTT.

This chain links TRBV10-3 with TRBJ2-1, with D possibly being TRBD1 (5 bases). The CDR3 length is 13 residues. Germline V gene data show CDR1 as ENHRY and CDR2 as SYGVKD. Between the trimmed V and J ends, which lost 11 bases and 7 bases, there was a span of 18 bases. The CDR3 loop is CASQMAGPNEQFF. The CDR3 nucleotides are TGTGCCTCCCAAATGGCAGGGCCGAATGAGCAGTTCTTC.

The J gene is TRBJ1-6, the V gene TRBV18; unclear D gene. Germline assignment: CDR1 KGHSH and CDR2 LQKENI. V lost 3 bases and J lost 3, with 12 bases in between. The CDR3 has 16 residues. The chain's CDR3 is CASSPGSGHYNSPLHF. The CDR3 DNA is TGTGCCAGCTCACCGGGAAGCGGGCACTATAATTCACCCCTCCACTTT.

CDR3 nucleotides: TGTGCCAGCAGCTTTGACAGGGGAGCCGAGCAGTACTTC. Amino acids: CASSFDRGAEQYF. The rearrangement joins TRBV11-2 to TRBJ2-7, with 8 bases identical to TRBD1. V lost 3 bases and J lost 6; bases outside the gene matches: 4. The germline V gene has CDR1 SGHAT and CDR2 FQNNGV. This CDR3 has 13 residues.

CDR3 sequence reads: CAMAGASPNTGELFF. As DNA, the CDR3 is TGTGCCATGGCTGGGGCTAGTCCTAACACCGGGGAGCTGTTTTTT. V is TRBV10-3 and J is TRBJ2-2; D possibly corresponds to TRBD1 (5 bases). Trimming pared 9 bases from V and 2 bases from J, leaving 16 bases between. Looked up from germline, CDR1 is ENHRY and CDR2 is SYGVKD. This CDR3 region has 15 residues.

The gene calls are TRBV10-1 and TRBJ1-1; the D gene is possibly TRBD1 (5 bases). Germline CDR1 and CDR2: WNHNN and SYGVQD (reference sequence). V was trimmed by 4 bases and J by 0 bases, leaving 9 bases between them. The CDR3 length is 14 residues. The DNA for the CDR3 is TGCGCCAGCAGTGTGGGGGACTTGAACACTGAAGCTTTCTTT. Amino acids: CASSVGDLNTEAFF.

This clone was recorded a few times. The chain employs TRBV10-3 and TRBJ2-1, with TRBD1 identical over 7 bases. Germline values: CDR1 ENHRY, CDR2 SYGVKD. This CDR3 contains 13 residues. V was pared by 7 bases and J by 7 bases, with 7 bases of the junction left unmatched. The CDR3 is CAIMQGEVNEQFF. DNA of the CDR3: TGTGCCATCATGCAGGGGGAAGTGAATGAGCAGTTCTTC.

This clone was seen a few times. The chain recombines TRBV13 with TRBJ1-1; D unresolved. The CDR3 length is 12 residues. The ends were cut back, 5 bases at V and 1 base at J, with 5 bases in the middle. CDR1 and CDR2 from the germline V gene are PRHDT and FYEKMQ (reference sequence). The CDR3 sequence: CASSPQNTEAFF. The DNA of the CDR3 is TGTGCCAGCAGCCCACAGAACACTGAAGCTTTCTTT.

This sequence joins TRBV27 and TRBJ1-5; D is unresolved. This CDR3 is built from 13 residues. The V end was cut by 5 bases, the J end by 4 bases, with 9 bases between. Germline V gene lookup returns CDR1 MNHEY and CDR2 SMNVEV (reference sequence). This CDR3 reads CASSPFPNQPQHF. In nucleotides, the CDR3 is TGTGCCAGCAGTCCCTTTCCTAATCAGCCCCAGCATTTT.

The genes are TRBV27 and TRBJ1-1, with 7 bases fitting TRBD1. CDR3 size: 16 residues. Germline lookup yields CDR1 MNHEY and CDR2 SMNVEV (reference sequence). Losses at the gene ends were 3 bases for V and 4 bases for J; bases not matched to a gene: 11. The DNA of the CDR3 is TGTGCCAGCAGTTTTGTGTCAGGGGGGCATGGCACTGAAGCTTTCTTT. Its protein product is CASSFVSGGHGTEAFF.

The rearrangement uses TRBV5-6 and TRBJ2-5; tentative D call: TRBD1 (6 bases). The germline V gene encodes CDR1 SGHDT and CDR2 YYEEEE. Trimming took off 4 bases at V and 9 bases at J, with 19 bases between the two ends. The CDR3 runs to 14 residues. The CDR3 nucleotides read TGTGCCAGCAGCCCCACTCCCCAGGGGAGACCCCAGTACTTC. Translating gives CASSPTPQGRPQYF.